Shown below are 8 T cell receptor beta chains from a single sample sequenced in a study of shared clonotypes between healthy human individuals. The repertoire was sequenced with immunoSEQ multiplex PCR; TCRdb's copy has only in-frame clones and lacks some. The sample lists about 1 million clones, about 75% occurring once. Source material: memory CD4+ T cells sorted from blood. Subset described: CD45RA-negative fraction. Receptor source: a man aged 18 to 30 in good health.

The chain recombines TRBV9 with TRBJ2-7, with 9 bases matching TRBD2. V was clipped by 0 bases and J by 7 bases; unmatched bases: 8. The CDR3 is made up of 15 amino acids. Germline V gene data show CDR1 as SGDLS and CDR2 as YYNGEE. This chain's CDR3 is CASSVAGSGGGEQYF. The CDR3 DNA sequence: TGTGCCAGCAGCGTAGCCGGTAGCGGGGGCGGAGAGCAGTACTTC.

CDR3 sequence: CASMADRVMNTEAFF. The DNA for the CDR3 is TGTGCCAGCATGGCCGACAGGGTCATGAACACTGAAGCTTTCTTT. The chain recombines TRBV6-5 with TRBJ1-1, with 7 bases aligning to TRBD1. The CDR3 consists of 15 residues. V gave up 7 bases and J gave up 0 bases; unmatched junction bases: 8. Germline V gives CDR1 MNHEY, CDR2 SVGAGI.

In DNA form, the CDR3 reads TGTGCCTGGAAGAGAAGCCCAAGAGTGAACACTGAAGCTTTCTTT. Amino acids: CAWKRSPRVNTEAFF. The chain combines TRBV30 with TRBJ1-1; D not certain. Germline values: CDR1 GTSNPN, CDR2 SVGIG (reference sequence). Trimming cost V 4 bases and J 0 bases, with 15 bases left between them. This CDR3 has 15 residues.

This clone occurred many times. This chain's CDR3 is CASSLIGARNEKLFF. The CDR3 region has the DNA TGTGCCAGCAGCTTAATAGGCGCCCGCAATGAAAAACTGTTTTTT. The rearrangement links TRBV13 to TRBJ1-4; no clear D. V was trimmed by 2 bases and J by 5 bases, leaving 12 bases between them. The length of the CDR3 is 15 residues. Germline CDR1 reads PRHDT; CDR2 reads FYEKMQ (reference sequence).

This chain links TRBV11-3 with TRBJ2-5; D may be TRBD1 or TRBD2 (5 bases each). From germline, CDR1 is SGHNT and CDR2 YENEEA. The CDR3 consists of 13 residues. The V end was cut by 5 bases, the J end by 4 bases, with 11 bases between. The CDR3 nucleotides read TGTGCCAGCAGCCCCGGGGCGGGAGAGACCCAGTACTTC. It codes for CASSPGAGETQYF.

V is TRBV5-1 and J is TRBJ2-3; D is uncertain. The CDR3 runs 14 residues. CDR1 and CDR2 (germline): SGHRS, YFSETQ. V gave up 1 base and J gave up 1 base, with 7 bases separating them. CDR3 DNA: TGCGCCAGCAGCTTGTATCAGGGCACAGATACGCAGTATTTT. It encodes CASSLYQGTDTQYF.

V gene TRBV19 combines with J gene TRBJ2-5, with a possible D match to TRBD2 (6 bases). This CDR3 region has 16 residues. V lost 5 bases to trimming and J lost 5 bases, with 21 bases between them. Per the germline V gene, CDR1 is LNHDA and CDR2 is SQIVND (reference sequence). CDR3 in amino acids: CASSLRGSSRYETQYF. The CDR3 region has the DNA TGTGCCAGTAGTCTACGGGGGTCGTCAAGATATGAGACCCAGTACTTC.

In its sample, this clone was seen a few times. A junction end diverges from the germline sequence, so it may reflect a read error. The V and J genes are TRBV7-7 and TRBJ1-2, with D maybe TRBD1 (6 bases). This CDR3 contains 18 residues. CDR1 and CDR2 (germline): SSHAT, FNYEAQ (reference sequence). CDR3 bases: TGTGCTAGCAGCTTAGCCCCTGGACAGAGGAATATTAACTATGGCTACACCTTC. As protein: CASSLAPGQRNINYGYTF. Full variable domain (remainder filled in from reference TRBV7-7 and TRBJ1-2): GAGVSQSPRYKVTKRGQDVTLRCDPISSHATLYWYQQALGQGPEFLTYFNYEAQPDKSGLPSDRFSAERPEGSISTLTIQRTEQRDSAMYRCASSLAPGQRNINYGYTFGSGTRLTVV.